This TCR beta chain was identified during a study of blood T cells in healthy people across ages. Germline assignment: CDR1 SSHAT and CDR2 FNYEAQ (reference sequence). V dropped 5 bases and J dropped 7 bases, with 18 bases sitting between them. The CDR3 extends over 14 amino acids. Study-wide results and caveats: Fewer expanded clones and more diversity marked long-lived versus aged donors.

A note on this clonotype: Its antigen is not known.

For the second PCR, which ran for 7 to 11 cycles, a sample-barcoded 5' primer and a J-beta primer mix were used. TCRdb processed the 5' RACE reads anew with MiXCR; each CDR3 protein has one entry. The sample includes some 700,000 distinct CDR3 sequences, 35% to 45% of them seen just once. The sample was blood. This sequence joins TRBV7-7 and TRBJ2-7; the D is unclear. This sequence was found in a woman in her sixties or seventies in good health. The CDR3: CASSPGPASDEQYF. The CDR3 region has the DNA TGTGCCAGCAGCCCGGGTCCGGCCTCGGATGAGCAGTACTTC.